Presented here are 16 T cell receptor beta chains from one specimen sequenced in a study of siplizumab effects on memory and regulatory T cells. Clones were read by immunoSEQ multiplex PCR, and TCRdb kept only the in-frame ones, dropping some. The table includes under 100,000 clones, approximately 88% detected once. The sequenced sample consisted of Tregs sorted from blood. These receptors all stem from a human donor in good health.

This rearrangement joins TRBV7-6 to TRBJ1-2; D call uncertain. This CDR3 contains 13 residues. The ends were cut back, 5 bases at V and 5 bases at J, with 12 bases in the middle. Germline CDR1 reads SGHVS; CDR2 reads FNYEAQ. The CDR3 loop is CASSPGRVYGYTF. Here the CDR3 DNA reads TGTGCCAGCAGCCCCGGCCGTGTATATGGCTACACCTTC.

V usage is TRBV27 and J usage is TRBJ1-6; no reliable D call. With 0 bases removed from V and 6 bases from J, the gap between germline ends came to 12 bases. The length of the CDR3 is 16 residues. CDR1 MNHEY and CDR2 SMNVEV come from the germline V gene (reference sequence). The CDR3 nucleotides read TGTGCCAGCAGTTTATCCCGGTTTCCCGGTAATTCACCCCTCCACTTT. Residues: CASSLSRFPGNSPLHF.

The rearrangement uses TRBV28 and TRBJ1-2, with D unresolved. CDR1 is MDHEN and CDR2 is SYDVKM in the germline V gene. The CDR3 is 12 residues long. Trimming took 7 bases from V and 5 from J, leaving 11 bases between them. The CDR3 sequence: CASTRVGYGYTF. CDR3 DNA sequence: TGTGCCAGCACAAGGGTAGGGTATGGCTACACCTTC.

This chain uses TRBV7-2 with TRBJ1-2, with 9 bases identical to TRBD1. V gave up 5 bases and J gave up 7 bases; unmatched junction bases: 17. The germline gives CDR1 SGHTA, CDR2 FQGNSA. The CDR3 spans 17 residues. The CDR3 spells CASSRRTGVEFLGGYTF. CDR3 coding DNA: TGTGCCAGCAGCCGACGGACAGGGGTCGAGTTCTTGGGTGGCTACACCTTC.

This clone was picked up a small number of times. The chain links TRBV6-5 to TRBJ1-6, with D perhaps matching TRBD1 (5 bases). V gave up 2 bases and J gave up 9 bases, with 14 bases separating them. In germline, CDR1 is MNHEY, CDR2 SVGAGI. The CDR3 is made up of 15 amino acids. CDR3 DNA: TGTGCCAGCAGTTACCTGGGACGGTCTACTTCACCCCTCCACTTT. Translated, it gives CASSYLGRSTSPLHF.

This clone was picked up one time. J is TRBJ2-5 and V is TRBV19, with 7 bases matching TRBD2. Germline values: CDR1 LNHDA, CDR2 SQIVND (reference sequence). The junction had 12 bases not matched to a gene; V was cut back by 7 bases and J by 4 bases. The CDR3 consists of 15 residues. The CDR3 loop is CASKAGRVERETQYF. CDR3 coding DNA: TGTGCCAGTAAAGCGGGGAGGGTGGAAAGAGAGACCCAGTACTTC. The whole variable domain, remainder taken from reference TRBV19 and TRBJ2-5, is DGGITQSPKYLFRKEGQNVTLSCEQNLNHDAMYWYRQDPGQGLRLIYYSQIVNDFQKGDIAEGYSVSREKKESFPLTVTSAQKNPTAFYLCASKAGRVERETQYFGPGTRLLVL.

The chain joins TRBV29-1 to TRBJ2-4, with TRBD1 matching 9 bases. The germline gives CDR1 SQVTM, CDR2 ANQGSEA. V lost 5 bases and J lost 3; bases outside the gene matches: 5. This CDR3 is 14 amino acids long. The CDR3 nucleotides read TGCAGCGTTAGGGGACAGGGATTCAAAAACATTCAGTACTTC. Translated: CSVRGQGFKNIQYF.

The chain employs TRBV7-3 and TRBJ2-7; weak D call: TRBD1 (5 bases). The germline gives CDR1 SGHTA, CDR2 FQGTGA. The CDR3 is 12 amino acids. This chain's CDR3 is CAPKDISYEQYF. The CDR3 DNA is TGTGCACCCAAGGACATCTCCTACGAGCAGTACTTC.

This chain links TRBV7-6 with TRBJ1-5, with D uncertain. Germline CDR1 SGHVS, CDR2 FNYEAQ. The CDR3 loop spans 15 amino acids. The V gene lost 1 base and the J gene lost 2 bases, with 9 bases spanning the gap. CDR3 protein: CASSLEGTGNQPQHF. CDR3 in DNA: TGTGCCAGCAGCTTAGAGGGAACGGGCAATCAGCCCCAGCATTTT.

For the CDR3, the DNA is TGTGCCAGTGGGCGGACGGTGCTTTCCTACGAGCAGTACTTC. It codes for CASGRTVLSYEQYF. The V call is TRBV19, the J call TRBJ2-7; D gene ambiguous. The germline V and J ends were trimmed by 8 bases and 1 base, with 15 bases remaining between them. CDR3 length equals 14 residues. Germline CDR1 LNHDA, CDR2 SQIVND (reference sequence).

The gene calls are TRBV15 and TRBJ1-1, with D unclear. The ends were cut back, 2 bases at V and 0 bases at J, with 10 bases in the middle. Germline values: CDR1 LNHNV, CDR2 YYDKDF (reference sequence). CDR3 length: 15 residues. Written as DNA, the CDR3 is TGTGCCACCAGCAGAAAAGGATCGGTGAACACTGAAGCTTTCTTT. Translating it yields CATSRKGSVNTEAFF.

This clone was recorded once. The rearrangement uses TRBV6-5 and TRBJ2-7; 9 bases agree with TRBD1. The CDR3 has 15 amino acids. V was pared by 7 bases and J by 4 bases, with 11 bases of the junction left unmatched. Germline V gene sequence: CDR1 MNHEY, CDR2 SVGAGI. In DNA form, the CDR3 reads TGTGCCAGCACCCTATTCTTCGGGACAGGGTACGAGCAGTACTTC. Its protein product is CASTLFFGTGYEQYF.

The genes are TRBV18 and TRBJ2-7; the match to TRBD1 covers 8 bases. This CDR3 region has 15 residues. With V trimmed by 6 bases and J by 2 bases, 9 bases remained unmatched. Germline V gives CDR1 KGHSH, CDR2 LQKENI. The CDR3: CASSIGTGPAYEQYF. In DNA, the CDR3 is TGTGCCAGCTCGATTGGGACAGGACCTGCCTACGAGCAGTACTTC.

In DNA form, the CDR3 reads TGTGCCAGCAGTGACCTGGGGGGACAGTCGAATGGCTACACCTTC. The encoded protein is CASSDLGGQSNGYTF. The chain recombines TRBV6-4 with TRBJ1-2, with TRBD1 identical over 7 bases. This CDR3 spans 15 amino acids. Germline V gene sequence: CDR1 MRHNA, CDR2 SNTAGT. Trimming at V came to 2 bases and at J to 6 bases, leaving 9 bases not matched to a gene.

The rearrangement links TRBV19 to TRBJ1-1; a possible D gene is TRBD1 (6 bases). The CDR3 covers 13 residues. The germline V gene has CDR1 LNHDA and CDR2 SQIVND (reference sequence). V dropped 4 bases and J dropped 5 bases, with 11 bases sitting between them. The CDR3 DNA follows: TGTGCCAGTAGTACGACAGGAGGAACTGAAGCTTTCTTT. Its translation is CASSTTGGTEAFF.

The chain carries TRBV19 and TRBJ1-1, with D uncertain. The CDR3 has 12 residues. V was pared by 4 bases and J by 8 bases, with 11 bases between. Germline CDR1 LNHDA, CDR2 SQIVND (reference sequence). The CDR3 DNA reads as TGTGCCAGTAGTAGGTCATTCGAAGAAGCTTTCTTT. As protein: CASSRSFEEAFF. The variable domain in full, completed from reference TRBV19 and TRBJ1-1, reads DGGITQSPKYLFRKEGQNVTLSCEQNLNHDAMYWYRQDPGQGLRLIYYSQIVNDFQKGDIAEGYSVSREKKESFPLTVTSAQKNPTAFYLCASSRSFEEAFFGQGTRLTVV.